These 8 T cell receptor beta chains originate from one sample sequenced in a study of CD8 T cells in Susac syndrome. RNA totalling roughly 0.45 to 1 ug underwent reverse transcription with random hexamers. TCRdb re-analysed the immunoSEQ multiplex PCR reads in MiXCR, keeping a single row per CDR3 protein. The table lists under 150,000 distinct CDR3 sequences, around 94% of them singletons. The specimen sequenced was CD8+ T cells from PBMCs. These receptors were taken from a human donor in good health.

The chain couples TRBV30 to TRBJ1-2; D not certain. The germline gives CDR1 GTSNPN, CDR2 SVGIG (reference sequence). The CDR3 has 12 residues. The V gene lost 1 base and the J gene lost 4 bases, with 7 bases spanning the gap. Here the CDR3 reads CAWSEQRYGYTF. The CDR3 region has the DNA TGTGCCTGGAGTGAACAACGCTATGGCTACACCTTC.

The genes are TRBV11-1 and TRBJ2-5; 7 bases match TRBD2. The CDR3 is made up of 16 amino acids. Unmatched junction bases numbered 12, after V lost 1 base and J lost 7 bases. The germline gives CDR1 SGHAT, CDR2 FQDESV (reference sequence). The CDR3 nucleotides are TGTGCCAGCAGCTTAGGATTCCTAGCGGCTGCGGGGACCCAGTACTTC. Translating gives CASSLGFLAAAGTQYF. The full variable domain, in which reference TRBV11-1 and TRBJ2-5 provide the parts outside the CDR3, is EAEVAQSPRYKITEKSQAVAFWCDPISGHATLYWYRQILGQGPELLVQFQDESVVDDSQLPKDRFSAERLKGVDSTLKIQPAELGDSAMYLCASSLGFLAAAGTQYFGPGTRLLVL.

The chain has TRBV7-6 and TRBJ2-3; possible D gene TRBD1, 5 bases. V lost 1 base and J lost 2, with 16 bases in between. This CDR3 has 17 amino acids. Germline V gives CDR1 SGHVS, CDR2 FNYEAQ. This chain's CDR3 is CASSLGLSLTDTDTQYF. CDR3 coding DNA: TGTGCCAGCAGCTTAGGACTGAGCCTGACAGACACAGATACGCAGTATTTT.

The CDR3 nucleotides are TGCAGTGCTAGGTTTTTGGCCCATTCCTACGAGCAGTACTTC. Amino acids: CSARFLAHSYEQYF. V gene TRBV20-1 combines with J gene TRBJ2-7; D gene uncertain. This CDR3 contains 14 residues. Germline CDR1 is DFQATT and CDR2 is SNEGSKA (reference sequence). The V end was cut by 3 bases, the J end by 1 base, with 13 bases between.

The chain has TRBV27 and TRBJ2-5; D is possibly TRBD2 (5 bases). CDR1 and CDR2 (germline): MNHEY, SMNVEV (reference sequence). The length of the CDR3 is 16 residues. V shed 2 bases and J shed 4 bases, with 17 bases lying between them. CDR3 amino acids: CASSLRQRGLGETQYF. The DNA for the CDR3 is TGTGCCAGCAGTTTAAGGCAACGGGGTTTAGGAGAGACCCAGTACTTC.

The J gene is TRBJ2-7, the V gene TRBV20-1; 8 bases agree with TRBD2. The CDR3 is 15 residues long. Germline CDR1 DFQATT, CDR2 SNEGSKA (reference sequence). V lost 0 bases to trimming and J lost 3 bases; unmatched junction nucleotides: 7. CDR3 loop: CSARDSPGLGYEQYF. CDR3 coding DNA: TGCAGTGCTAGAGACTCCCCGGGACTAGGCTACGAGCAGTACTTC.

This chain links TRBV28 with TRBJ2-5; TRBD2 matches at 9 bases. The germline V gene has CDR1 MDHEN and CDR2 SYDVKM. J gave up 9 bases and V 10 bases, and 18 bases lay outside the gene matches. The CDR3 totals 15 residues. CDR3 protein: CATHSTSGLPGAQYF. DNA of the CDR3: TGTGCCACCCACTCAACTAGCGGGCTTCCTGGGGCCCAGTACTTC.

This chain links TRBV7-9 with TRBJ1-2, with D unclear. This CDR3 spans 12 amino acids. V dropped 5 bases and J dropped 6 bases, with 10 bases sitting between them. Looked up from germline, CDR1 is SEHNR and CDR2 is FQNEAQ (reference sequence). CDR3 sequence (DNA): TGTGCCAGCAGCCACCCCATGGATGGCTACACCTTC. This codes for CASSHPMDGYTF.